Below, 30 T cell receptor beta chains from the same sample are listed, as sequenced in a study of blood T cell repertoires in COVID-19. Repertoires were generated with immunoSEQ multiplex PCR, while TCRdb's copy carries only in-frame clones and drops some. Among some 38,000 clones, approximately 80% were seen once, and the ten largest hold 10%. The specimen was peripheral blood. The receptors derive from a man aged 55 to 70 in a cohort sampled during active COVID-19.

The CDR3 DNA reads as TGCGCCAGCAGCTTGGACAGGGGTGGCTACACCTTC. Amino acid sequence: CASSLDRGGYTF. The chain couples TRBV5-1 to TRBJ1-2; 7 bases are a match to TRBD1. The CDR3 has 12 amino acids. Germline CDR1 and CDR2: SGHRS and YFSETQ. With 0 bases clipped from V and 7 bases from J, the junction kept 0 bases outside the gene matches.

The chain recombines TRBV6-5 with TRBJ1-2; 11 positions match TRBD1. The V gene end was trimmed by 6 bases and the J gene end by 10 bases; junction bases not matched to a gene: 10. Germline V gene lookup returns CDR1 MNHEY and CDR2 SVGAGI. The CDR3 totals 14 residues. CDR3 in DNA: TGTGCCAGCAGACAACCCGGGACAGGGGGAGTCTACACCTTC. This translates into CASRQPGTGGVYTF.

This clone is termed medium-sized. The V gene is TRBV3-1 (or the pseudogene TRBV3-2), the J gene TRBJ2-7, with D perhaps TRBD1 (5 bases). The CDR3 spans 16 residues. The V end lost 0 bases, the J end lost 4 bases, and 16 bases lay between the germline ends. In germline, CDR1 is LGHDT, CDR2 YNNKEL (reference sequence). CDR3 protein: CASSQDIGADPYEQYF. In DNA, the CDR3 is TGTGCCAGCAGCCAAGATATAGGGGCCGATCCTTACGAGCAGTACTTC.

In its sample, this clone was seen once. The chain's CDR3 is CAAIGTHLEGYTF. The CDR3 DNA reads TGTGCCGCCATCGGGACTCACCTGGAAGGCTACACCTTC. The chain combines TRBV10-3 with TRBJ1-2; possible D gene TRBD1, 5 bases. The CDR3 is 13 amino acids. Deletions cut 11 bases from V and 8 bases from J, with 21 bases between. Germline values: CDR1 ENHRY, CDR2 SYGVKD.

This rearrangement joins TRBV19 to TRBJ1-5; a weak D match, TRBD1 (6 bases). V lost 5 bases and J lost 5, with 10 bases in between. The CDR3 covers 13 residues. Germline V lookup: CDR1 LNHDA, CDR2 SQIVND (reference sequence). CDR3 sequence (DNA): TGTGCCAGTAGTTCACAGGGCGATCAGCCCCAGCATTTT. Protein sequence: CASSSQGDQPQHF. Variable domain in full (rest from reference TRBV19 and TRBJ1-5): DGGITQSPKYLFRKEGQNVTLSCEQNLNHDAMYWYRQDPGQGLRLIYYSQIVNDFQKGDIAEGYSVSREKKESFPLTVTSAQKNPTAFYLCASSSQGDQPQHFGDGTRLSIL.

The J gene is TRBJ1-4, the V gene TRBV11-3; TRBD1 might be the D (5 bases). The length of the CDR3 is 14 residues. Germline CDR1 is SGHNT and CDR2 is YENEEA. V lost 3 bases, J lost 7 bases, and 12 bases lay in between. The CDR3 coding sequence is TGTGCCAGCAGCTTGGGGCTCCCTGCTGAAAAACTGTTTTTT. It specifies CASSLGLPAEKLFF.

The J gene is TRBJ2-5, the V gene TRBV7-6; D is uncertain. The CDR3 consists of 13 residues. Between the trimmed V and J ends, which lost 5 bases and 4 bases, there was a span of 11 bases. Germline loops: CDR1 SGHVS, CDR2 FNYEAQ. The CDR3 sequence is CASSIQDGETQYF. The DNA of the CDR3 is TGTGCCAGCAGCATCCAGGATGGAGAGACCCAGTACTTC.

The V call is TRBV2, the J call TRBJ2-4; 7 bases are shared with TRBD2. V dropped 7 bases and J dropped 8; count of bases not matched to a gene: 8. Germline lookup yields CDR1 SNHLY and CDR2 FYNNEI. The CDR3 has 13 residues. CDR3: CASKGGEVDIQYF. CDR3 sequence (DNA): TGTGCCAGCAAGGGAGGGGAGGTGGACATTCAGTACTTC.

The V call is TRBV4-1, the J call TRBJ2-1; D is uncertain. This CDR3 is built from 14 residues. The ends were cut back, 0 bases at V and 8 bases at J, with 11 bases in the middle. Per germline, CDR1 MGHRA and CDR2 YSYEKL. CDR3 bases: TGCGCCAGCAGCCAAGAACCCTCTAACGATGAGCAGTTCTTC. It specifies CASSQEPSNDEQFF.

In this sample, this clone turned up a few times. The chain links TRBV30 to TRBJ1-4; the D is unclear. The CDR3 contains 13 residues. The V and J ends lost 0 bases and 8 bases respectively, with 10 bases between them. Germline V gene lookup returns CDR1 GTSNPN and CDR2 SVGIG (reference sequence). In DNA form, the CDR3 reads TGTGCCTGGAGTGTCGGATGGGAGGAAAAACTGTTTTTT. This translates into CAWSVGWEEKLFF.

The CDR3: CASSLEGRLFF. Written as DNA, the CDR3 is TGTGCCAGCAGCTTGGAGGGTCGGCTGTTTTTT. V usage is TRBV7-9 and J usage is TRBJ1-4, with D uncertain. CDR3 length: 11 residues. Trimming left V 3 bases short and J 14 bases short, with 10 bases between. Germline V lookup: CDR1 SEHNR, CDR2 FQNEAQ (reference sequence).

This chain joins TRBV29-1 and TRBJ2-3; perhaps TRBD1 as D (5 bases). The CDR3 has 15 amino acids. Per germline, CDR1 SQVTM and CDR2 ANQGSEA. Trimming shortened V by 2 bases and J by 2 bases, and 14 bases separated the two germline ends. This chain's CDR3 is CSVERPGLATDTQYF. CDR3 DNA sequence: TGCAGCGTTGAAAGGCCAGGGCTTGCCACAGATACGCAGTATTTT.

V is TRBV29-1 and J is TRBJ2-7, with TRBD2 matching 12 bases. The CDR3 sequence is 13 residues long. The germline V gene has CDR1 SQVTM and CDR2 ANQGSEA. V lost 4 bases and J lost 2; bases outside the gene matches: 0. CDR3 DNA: TGCAGCGTTGGACTAGCGGGGGCCTACGAGCAGTACTTC. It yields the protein CSVGLAGAYEQYF.

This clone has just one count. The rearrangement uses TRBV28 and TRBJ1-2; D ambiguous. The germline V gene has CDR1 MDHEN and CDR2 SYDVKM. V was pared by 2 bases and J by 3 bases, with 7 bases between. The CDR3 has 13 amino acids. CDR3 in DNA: TGTGCCAGCAGTTTACGGAGCTACTATGGCTACACCTTC. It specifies CASSLRSYYGYTF.

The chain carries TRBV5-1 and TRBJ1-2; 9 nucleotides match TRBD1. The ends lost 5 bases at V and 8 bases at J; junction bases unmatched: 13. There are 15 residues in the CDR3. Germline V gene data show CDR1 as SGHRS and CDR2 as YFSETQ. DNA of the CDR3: TGCGCCAGCAGACAATCGGACAGGGGCCCGGGGGGCTACACCTTC. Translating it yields CASRQSDRGPGGYTF.

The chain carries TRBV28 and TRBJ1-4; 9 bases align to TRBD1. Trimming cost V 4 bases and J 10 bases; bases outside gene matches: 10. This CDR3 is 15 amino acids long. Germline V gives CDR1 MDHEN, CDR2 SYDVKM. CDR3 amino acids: CASSSTGTGMRKLFF. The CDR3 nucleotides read TGTGCCAGCAGTTCGACCGGGACAGGGATGCGAAAACTGTTTTTT.

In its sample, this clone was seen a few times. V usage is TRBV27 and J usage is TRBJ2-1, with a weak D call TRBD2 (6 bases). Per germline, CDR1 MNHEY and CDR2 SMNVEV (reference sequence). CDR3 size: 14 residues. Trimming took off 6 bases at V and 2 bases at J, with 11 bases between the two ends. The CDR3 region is CASRPGVTYNEQFF. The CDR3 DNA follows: TGTGCCAGCAGGCCGGGGGTTACCTACAATGAGCAGTTCTTC.

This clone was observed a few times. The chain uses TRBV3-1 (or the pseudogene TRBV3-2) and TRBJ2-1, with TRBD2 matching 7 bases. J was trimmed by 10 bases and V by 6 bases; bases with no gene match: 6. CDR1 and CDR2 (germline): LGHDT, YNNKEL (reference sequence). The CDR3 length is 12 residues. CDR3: CASRRGGSEQFF. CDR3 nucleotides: TGTGCCAGCAGACGGGGAGGGTCAGAGCAGTTCTTC.

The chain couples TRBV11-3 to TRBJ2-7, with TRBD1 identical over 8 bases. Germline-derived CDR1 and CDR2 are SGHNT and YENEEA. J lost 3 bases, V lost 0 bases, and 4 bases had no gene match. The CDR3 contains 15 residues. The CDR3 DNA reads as TGTGCCAGCAGCTTAGAGAGGACAGGGCTCTACGAGCAGTACTTC. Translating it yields CASSLERTGLYEQYF.

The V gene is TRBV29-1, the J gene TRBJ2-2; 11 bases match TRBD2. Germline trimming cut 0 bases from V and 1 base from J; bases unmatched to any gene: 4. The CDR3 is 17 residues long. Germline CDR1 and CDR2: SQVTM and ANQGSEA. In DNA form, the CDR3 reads TGCAGCGTTGAAGATCTGACTAGCGGGAAGAACACCGGGGAGCTGTTTTTT. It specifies CSVEDLTSGKNTGELFF.

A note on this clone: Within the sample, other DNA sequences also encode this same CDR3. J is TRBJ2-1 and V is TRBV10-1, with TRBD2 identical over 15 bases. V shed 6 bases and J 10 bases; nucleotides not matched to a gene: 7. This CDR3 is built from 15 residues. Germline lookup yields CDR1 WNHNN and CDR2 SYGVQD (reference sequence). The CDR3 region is CASSDGTSGRSEQFF. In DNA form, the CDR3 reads TGCGCCAGCAGCGATGGGACTAGCGGGAGGAGCGAGCAGTTCTTC.

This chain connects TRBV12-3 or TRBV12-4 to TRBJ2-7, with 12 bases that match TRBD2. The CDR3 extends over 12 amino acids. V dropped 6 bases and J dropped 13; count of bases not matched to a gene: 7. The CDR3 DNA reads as TGTGCCAGCAGCACGACTAGCGGGAGTAAATACTTC. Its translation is CASSTTSGSKYF.

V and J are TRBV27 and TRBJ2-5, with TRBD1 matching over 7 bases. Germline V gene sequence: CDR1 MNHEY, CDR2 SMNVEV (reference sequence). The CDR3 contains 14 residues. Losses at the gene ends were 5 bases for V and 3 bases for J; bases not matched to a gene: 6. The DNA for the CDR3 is TGTGCCAGCAGTCCCACCGGGACAGAAGAGACCCAGTACTTC. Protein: CASSPTGTEETQYF.

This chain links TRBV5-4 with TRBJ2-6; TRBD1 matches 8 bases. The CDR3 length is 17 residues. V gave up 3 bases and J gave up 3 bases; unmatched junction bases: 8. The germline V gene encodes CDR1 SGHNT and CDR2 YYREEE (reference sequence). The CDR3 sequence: CASSSRTGSDGANVLTF. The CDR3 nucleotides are TGTGCCAGCAGCTCGAGGACAGGGTCGGATGGGGCCAACGTCCTGACTTTC. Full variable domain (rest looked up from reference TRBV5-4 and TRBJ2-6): ETGVTQSPTHLIKTRGQQVTLRCSSQSGHNTVSWYQQALGQGPQFIFQYYREEENGRGNFPPRFSGLQFPNYSSELNVNALELDDSALYLCASSSRTGSDGANVLTFGAGSRLTVL.

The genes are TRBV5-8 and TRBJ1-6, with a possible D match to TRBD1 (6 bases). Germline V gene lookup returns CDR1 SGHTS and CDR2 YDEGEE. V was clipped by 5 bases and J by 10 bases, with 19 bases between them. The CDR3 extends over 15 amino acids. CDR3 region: CASSSMLQGVSPLHF. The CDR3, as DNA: TGTGCCAGCAGTTCCATGCTACAGGGTGTGTCACCCCTCCACTTT. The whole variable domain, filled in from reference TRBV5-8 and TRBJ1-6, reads EAGVTQSPTHLIKTRGQQATLRCSPISGHTSVYWYQQALGLGLQFLLWYDEGEERNRGNFPPRFSGRQFPNYSSELNVNALELEDSALYLCASSSMLQGVSPLHFGNGTRLTVT.

The CDR3 DNA reads as TGTGCTAGTGGTTTACGATCCGGGTTCGACAATGAGCAGTTCTTC. Protein: CASGLRSGFDNEQFF. The chain recombines TRBV12-5 with TRBJ2-1; D is ambiguous. The CDR3 extends over 15 amino acids. Trimming cost V 3 bases and J 5 bases, with 14 bases left between them. Per germline, CDR1 LGHNT and CDR2 FRNRAP. Variable domain in full (rest from reference TRBV12-5 and TRBJ2-1): DARVTQTPRHKVTEMGQEVTMRCQPILGHNTVFWYRQTMMQGLELLAYFRNRAPLDDSGMPKDRFSAEMPDATLATLKIQPSEPRDSAVYFCASGLRSGFDNEQFFGPGTRLTVL.

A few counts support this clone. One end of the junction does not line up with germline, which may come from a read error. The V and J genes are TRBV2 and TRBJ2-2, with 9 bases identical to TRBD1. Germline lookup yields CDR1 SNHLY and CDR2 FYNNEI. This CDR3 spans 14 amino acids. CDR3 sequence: CATQTGGNSGELFF. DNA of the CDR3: TGTGCCACCCAAACAGGGGGCAACAGCGGGGAGCTGTTTTTT.

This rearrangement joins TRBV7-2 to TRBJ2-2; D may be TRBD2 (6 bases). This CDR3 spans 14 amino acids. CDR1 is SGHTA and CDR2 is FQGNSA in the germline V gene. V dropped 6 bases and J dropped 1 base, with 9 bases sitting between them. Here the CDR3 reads CASSRDWNTGELFF. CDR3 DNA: TGTGCCAGCAGTCGGGACTGGAACACCGGGGAGCTGTTTTTT.

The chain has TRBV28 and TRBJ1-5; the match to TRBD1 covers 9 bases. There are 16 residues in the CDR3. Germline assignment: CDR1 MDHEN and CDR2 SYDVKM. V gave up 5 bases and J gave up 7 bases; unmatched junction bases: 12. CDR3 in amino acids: CASSIGGTGRRQPQHF. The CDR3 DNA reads TGTGCCAGCAGTATTGGGGGGACAGGGCGAAGGCAGCCCCAGCATTTT.

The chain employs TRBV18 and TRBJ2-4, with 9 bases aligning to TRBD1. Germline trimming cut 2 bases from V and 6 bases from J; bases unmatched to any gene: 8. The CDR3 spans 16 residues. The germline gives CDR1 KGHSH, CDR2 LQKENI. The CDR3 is CASSPGTGSMGNIQYF. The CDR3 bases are TGTGCCAGCTCACCAGGGACAGGGAGTATGGGAAACATTCAGTACTTC.